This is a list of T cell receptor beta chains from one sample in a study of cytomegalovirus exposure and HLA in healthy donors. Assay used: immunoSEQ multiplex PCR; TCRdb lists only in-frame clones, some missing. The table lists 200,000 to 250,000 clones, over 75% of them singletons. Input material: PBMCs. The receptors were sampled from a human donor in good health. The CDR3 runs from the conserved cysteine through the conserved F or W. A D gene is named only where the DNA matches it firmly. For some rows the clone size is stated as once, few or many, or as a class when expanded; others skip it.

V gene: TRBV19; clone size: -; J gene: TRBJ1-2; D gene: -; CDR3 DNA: TGTGCCAGTAGTAGAAATAAACAGGGAATGAATGGCTACACCTTC; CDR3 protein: CASSRNKQGMNGYTF
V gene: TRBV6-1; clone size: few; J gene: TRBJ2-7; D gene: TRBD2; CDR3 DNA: TGTGCCAGCAGTGAAGTAAGCGGGAGGGCCGACGAGCAGTACTTC; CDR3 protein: CASSEVSGRADEQYF
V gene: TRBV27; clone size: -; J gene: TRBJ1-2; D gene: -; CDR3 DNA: TGTGCCAGCAGTTTATCGAGGACAGTTAACTATGGCTACACCTTC; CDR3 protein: CASSLSRTVNYGYTF
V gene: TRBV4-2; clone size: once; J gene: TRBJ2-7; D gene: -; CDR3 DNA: TGTGCCAGCAGCCAAGAAGGGTCGGGGTACGAGCAGTACTTC; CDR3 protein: CASSQEGSGYEQYF
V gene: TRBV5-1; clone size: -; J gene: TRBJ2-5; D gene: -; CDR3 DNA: TGCGCCAGCAGCTTGGTTCGAGCGAGGACTGGAGAGACCCAGTACTTC; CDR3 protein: CASSLVRARTGETQYF
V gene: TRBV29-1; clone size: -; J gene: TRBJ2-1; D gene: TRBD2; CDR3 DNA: TGCAGCGCCCAGCGGGGTGGCAATGAGCAGTTCTTC; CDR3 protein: CSAQRGGNEQFF
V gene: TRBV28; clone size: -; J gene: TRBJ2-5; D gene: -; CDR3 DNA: TGTGCCAGCAGTGAGGTACGGGTCCAAGAGACCCAGTACTTC; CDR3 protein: CASSEVRVQETQYF
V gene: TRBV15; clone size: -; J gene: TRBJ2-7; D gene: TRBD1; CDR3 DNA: TGTGCCACCAGCAACAGGGGCTACGAGCAGTACTTC; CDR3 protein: CATSNRGYEQYF
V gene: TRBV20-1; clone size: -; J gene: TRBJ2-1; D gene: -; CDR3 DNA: TGCAGTGCGAAGGGGAATGAGCAGTTCTTC; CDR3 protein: CSAKGNEQFF
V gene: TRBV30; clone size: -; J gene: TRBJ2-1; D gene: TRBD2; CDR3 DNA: TGTGCCTGGACGGGTAGCGGGAGCTATGAGCAGTTCTTC; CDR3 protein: CAWTGSGSYEQFF
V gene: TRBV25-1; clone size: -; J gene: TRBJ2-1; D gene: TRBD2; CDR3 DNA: TGTGCCAGCAGTGATGAGCCGCCGGGACTAGCGGGAGAAGAGCAGTTCTTC; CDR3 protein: CASSDEPPGLAGEEQFF
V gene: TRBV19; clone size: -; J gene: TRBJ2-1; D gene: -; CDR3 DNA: TGTGCCAGTAGTATGGTTGCGGGGGCCTGGAACAATGAGCAGTTCTTC; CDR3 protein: CASSMVAGAWNNEQFF
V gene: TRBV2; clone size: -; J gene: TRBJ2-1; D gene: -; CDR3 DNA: TGTGCCAGCAGGGTAACTACCTTCAATGAGCAGTTCTTC; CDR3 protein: CASRVTTFNEQFF
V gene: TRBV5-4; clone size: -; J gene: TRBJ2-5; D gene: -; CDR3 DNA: TGTGCCAGCAGCCCGGTGGCGGGGCGGGAGACCCAGTACTTC; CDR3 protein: CASSPVAGRETQYF
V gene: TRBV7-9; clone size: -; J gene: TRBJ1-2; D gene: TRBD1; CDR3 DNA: TGTGCCAGCAGCTACACCGGACAGGATGGCTACACCTTC; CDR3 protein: CASSYTGQDGYTF
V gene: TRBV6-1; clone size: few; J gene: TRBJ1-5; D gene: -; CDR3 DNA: TGTGCCAGCAGTGAGCACAGTATACAGCCCCAGCATTTT; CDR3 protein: CASSEHSIQPQHF
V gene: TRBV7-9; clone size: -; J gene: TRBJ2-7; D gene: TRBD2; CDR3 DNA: TGTGCCAGCAGCTTAGGGGTTAGTAGCGGGAGGCAAGGATTTCTCGAGCAGTACTTC; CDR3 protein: CASSLGVSSGRQGFLEQYF
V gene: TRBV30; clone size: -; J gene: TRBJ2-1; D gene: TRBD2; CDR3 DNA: TGTGCCTGGATTTACGGCGGGAGTCCGAATGAGCAGTTCTTC; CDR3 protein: CAWIYGGSPNEQFF
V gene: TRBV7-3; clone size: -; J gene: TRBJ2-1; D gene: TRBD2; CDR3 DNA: TGTGCCAGCAGCTTAACGGTTCTAGCGGGAGCCGAGCAGTTCTTC; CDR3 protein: CASSLTVLAGAEQFF
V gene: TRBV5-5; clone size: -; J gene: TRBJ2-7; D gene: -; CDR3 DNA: TGTGCCAGCAGCGGAACCGGGACACTATACGAGCAGTACTTC; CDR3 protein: CASSGTGTLYEQYF
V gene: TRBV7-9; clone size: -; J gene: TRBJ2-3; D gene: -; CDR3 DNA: TGTGCCAGCAGCTCGCGGCGGATTTTCACAGATACGCAGTATTTT; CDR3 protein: CASSSRRIFTDTQYF
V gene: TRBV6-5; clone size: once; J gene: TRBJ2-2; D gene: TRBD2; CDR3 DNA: TGTGCCAGCGGCATTAGCGGGACACCCGGGGAGCTGTTTTTT; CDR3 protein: CASGISGTPGELFF
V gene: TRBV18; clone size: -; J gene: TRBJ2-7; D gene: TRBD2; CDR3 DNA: TGTGCCAGCTCACTGGGACTAGTCTCCTACGAGCAGTACTTC; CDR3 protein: CASSLGLVSYEQYF
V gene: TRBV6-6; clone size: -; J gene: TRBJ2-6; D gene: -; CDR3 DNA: TGTGCCAGCAGTTTGGGACACTCTTCTGGGGCCAACGTCCTGACTTTC; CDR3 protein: CASSLGHSSGANVLTF
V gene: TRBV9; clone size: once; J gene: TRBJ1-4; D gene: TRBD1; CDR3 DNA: TGTGCCAGCAGCGCGGGACAGAGAAATGAAAAACTGTTTTTT; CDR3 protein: CASSAGQRNEKLFF
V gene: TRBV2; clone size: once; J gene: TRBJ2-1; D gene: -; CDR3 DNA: TGTGCCAGCAGTGAACAAAGAGCGACGGAGCAGTTCTTC; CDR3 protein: CASSEQRATEQFF
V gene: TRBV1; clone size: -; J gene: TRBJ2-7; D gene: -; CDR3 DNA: TGCACCAGCAGCCAAGAATATGGGCCAGGGGGTTCCTACGAGCAGTACTTC; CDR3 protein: CTSSQEYGPGGSYEQYF
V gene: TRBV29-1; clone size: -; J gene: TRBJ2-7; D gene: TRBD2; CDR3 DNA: TGCAGCGTTAAATTCCTTAGCGGGAGTAACGACGAGCAGTACTTC; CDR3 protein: CSVKFLSGSNDEQYF
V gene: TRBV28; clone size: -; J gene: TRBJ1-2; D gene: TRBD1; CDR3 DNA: TGTGCCGGATCAGGACAGGGGTTTGGCTACACCTTC; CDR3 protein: CAGSGQGFGYTF
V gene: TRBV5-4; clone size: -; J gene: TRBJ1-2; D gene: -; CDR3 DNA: TGTGCCAGCAGCTTAGGAGGACCCGGGAGGTATGGCTACACCTTC; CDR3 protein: CASSLGGPGRYGYTF
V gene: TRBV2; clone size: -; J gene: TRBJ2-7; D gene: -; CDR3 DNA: TGTGCCAGCAGTGTGGGGGACATGTACTACGAGCAGTACTTC; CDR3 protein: CASSVGDMYYEQYF
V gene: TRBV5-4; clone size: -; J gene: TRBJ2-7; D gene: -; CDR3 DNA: TGTGCCAGCAGCTCCCAGGGGCTCTCCTACGAGCAGTACTTC; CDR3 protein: CASSSQGLSYEQYF
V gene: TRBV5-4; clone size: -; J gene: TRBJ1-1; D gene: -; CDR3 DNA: TGTGCCAGCAGACCTATATCGAACACTGAAGCTTTCTTT; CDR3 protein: CASRPISNTEAFF
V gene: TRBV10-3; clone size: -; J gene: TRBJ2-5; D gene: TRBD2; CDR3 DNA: TGTGCCATCAGTGAGTCAACTAGCGGGCCGTACCAAGAGACCCAGTACTTC; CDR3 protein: CAISESTSGPYQETQYF
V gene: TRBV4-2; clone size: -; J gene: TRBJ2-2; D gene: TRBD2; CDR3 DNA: TGTGCCAGCAGCCCGACGCCGGGACTACAGACCGGGGAGCTGTTTTTT; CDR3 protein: CASSPTPGLQTGELFF
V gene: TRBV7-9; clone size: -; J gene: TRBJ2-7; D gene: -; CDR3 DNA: TGTTCCAGCAGCTTATGGGACACCTCCTACGAGCAGTACTTC; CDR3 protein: CSSSLWDTSYEQYF
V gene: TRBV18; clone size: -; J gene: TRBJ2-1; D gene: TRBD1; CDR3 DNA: TGTGCCAGCTCACCAGCCGGGACAGGTCACAATGAGCAGTTCTTC; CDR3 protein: CASSPAGTGHNEQFF
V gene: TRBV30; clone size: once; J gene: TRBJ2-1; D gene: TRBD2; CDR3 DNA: TGTGCCTGGAGTGTAGGGCGGGAGGTCTATGAGCAGTTCTTC; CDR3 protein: CAWSVGREVYEQFF
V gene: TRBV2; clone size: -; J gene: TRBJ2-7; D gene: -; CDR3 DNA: TGTGCCAGCAGTGAACGTCGAGGACAGTACTTC; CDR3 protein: CASSERRGQYF
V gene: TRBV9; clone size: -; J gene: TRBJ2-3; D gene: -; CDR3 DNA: TGTGCCAGCAGCGAAGTCGGAGGGCCACCACAGACAGATACGCAGTATTTT; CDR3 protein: CASSEVGGPPQTDTQYF
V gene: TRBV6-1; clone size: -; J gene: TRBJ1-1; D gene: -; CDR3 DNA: TGTGCCAGCAGTGAAAAATCGCAGGCAGCGAACACTGAAGCTTTCTTT; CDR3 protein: CASSEKSQAANTEAFF
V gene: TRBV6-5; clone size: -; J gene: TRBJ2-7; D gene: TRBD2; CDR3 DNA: TGTGCCAGCAGTTACTCTGCGGGAGGGTCCTACGAGCAGTACTTC; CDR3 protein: CASSYSAGGSYEQYF
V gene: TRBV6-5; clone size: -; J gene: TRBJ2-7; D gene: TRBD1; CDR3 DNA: TGTGCCAGCAGCTTGAGGGACAGGGGCATCTACGAGCAGTACTTC; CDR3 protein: CASSLRDRGIYEQYF
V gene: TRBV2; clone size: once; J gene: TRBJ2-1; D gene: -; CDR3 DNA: TGTGCCAGCAGTGAGGGACTGTATTACAATGAGCAGTTCTTC; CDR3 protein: CASSEGLYYNEQFF
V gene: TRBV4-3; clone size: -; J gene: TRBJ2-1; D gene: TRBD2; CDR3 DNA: TGCGCCAGCAGCCCGATAGTGATTAGCGGGAGAAATGAGCAGTTCTTC; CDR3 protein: CASSPIVISGRNEQFF
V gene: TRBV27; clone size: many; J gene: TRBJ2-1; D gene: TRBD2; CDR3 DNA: TGTGCCAGCAAGGAAATGCCCGGGAGGGAATCCTACAATGAGCAGTTCTTC; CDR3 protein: CASKEMPGRESYNEQFF
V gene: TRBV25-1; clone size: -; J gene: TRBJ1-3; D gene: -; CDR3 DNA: TGTGCCAGCAGTGAATATAGGAGGAGATCTGGAAACACCATATATTTT; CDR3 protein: CASSEYRRRSGNTIYF